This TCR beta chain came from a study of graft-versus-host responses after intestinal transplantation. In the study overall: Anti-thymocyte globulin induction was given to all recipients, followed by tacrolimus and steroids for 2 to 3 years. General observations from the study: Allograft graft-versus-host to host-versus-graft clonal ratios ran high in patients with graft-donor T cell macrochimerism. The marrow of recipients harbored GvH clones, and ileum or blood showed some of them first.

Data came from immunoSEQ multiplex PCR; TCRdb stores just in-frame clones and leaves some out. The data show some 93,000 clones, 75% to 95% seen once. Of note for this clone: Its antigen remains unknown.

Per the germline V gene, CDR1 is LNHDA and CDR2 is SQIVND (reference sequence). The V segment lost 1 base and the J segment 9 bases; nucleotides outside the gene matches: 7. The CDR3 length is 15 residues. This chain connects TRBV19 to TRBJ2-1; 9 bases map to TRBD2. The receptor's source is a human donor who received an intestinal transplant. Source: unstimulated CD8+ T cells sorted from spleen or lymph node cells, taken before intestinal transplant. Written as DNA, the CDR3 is TGTGCCAGTAGTATAGGCGGCGGGGGGGCAGGTGAGCAGTTCTTC. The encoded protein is CASSIGGGGAGEQFF.